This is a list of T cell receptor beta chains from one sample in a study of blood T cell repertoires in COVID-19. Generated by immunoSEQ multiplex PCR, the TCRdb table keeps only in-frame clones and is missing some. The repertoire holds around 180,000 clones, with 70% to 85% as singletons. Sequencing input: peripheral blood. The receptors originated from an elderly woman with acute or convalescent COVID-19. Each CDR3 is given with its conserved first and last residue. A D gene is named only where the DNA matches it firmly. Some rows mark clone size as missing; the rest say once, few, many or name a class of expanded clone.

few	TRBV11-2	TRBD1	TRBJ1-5	CASSRGQGNNQPQHF	TGTGCCAGCAGCCGGGGACAGGGGAACAATCAGCCCCAGCATTTT
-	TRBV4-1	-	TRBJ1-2	CASSQEESIYRYGYTF	TGCGCCAGCAGCCAAGAAGAATCGATCTACCGCTATGGCTACACCTTC
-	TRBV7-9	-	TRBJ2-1	CASSDTGVGNEQFF	TGTGCCAGCAGCGACACCGGGGTCGGGAATGAGCAGTTCTTC
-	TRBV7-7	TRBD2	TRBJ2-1	CASSLLSSGGYNEQFF	TGTGCCAGCAGCTTACTCTCTAGCGGGGGATACAATGAGCAGTTCTTC
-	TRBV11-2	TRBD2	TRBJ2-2	CASARGGFGELFF	TGTGCCAGCGCCCGGGGGGGTTTCGGGGAGCTGTTTTTT
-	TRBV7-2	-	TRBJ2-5	CASSLAPSQETQYF	TGTGCCAGCAGCTTAGCCCCTTCCCAAGAGACCCAGTACTTC
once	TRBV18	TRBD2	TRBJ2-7	CASSPLPGTRNYEQYF	TGTGCCAGCTCACCCCTCCCCGGGACTAGGAACTACGAGCAGTACTTC
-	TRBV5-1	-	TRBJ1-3	CASSGGAGNTIYF	TGCGCCAGCAGCGGGGGGGCTGGAAACACCATATATTTT
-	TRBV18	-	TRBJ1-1	CASSPGRGNTEAFF	TGTGCCAGCTCACCGGGCAGGGGGAACACTGAAGCTTTCTTT
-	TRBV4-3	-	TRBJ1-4	CASSPNAGVYNEKLFF	TGCGCCAGCAGCCCCAATGCCGGGGTGTATAATGAAAAACTGTTTTTT
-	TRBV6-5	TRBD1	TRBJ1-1	CASEINGQGNTEAFF	TGTGCCAGCGAGATTAACGGACAGGGGAACACTGAAGCTTTCTTT
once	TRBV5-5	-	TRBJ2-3	CASRRGGAAGTDTQYF	TGTGCCAGCAGGAGAGGGGGAGCGGCTGGCACAGATACGCAGTATTTT
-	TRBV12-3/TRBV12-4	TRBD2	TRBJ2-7	CASSGTSIYEQYF	TGTGCCAGCAGTGGGACTAGCATTTACGAGCAGTACTTC
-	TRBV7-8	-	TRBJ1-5	CASSPGQGQPQHF	TGTGCCAGCAGCCCCGGACAAGGTCAGCCCCAGCATTTT
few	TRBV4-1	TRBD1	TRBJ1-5	CASSPGQGYQPQHF	TGCGCCAGCAGCCCGGGACAGGGGTATCAGCCCCAGCATTTT
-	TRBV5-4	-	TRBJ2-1	CASSSGRLGASSYNEQFF	TGTGCCAGCAGCTCCGGCCGACTGGGGGCAAGCTCCTACAATGAGCAGTTCTTC
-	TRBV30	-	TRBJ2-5	CAWSGVFEETQYF	TGTGCCTGGAGTGGAGTATTTGAGGAGACCCAGTACTTC
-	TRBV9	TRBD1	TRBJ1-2	CASSPTGGPANYGYTF	TGTGCCAGCAGCCCAACAGGGGGACCCGCTAACTATGGCTACACCTTC
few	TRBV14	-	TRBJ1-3	CASSQDRGNTIYF	TGTGCCAGCAGCCAAGATCGGGGGAACACCATATATTTT
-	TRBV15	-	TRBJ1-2	CATSRDPREGYTF	TGTGCCACCAGCAGAGATCCTAGGGAGGGCTACACCTTC
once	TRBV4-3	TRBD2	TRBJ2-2	CASSQGGGVTGELFF	TGCGCCAGCAGCCAAGGCGGGGGGGTGACCGGGGAGCTGTTTTTT
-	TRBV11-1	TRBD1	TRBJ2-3	CASSPQGARDTQYF	TGTGCCAGCAGCCCGCAGGGGGCAAGGGATACGCAGTATTTT
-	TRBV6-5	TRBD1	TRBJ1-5	CASSYSGTGRQPQHF	TGTGCCAGCAGTTACTCAGGGACAGGGCGTCAGCCCCAGCATTTT
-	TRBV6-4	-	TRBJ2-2	CASSDPPGGNTGELFF	TGTGCCAGCAGTGACCCGCCCGGCGGGAACACCGGGGAGCTGTTTTTT
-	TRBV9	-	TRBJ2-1	CASSVGAFGNEQFF	TGTGCCAGCAGCGTAGGGGCATTTGGGAATGAGCAGTTCTTC
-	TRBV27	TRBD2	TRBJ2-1	CASSFSGTSGDNEQFF	TGTGCCAGCAGTTTTTCCGGGACTAGCGGTGACAATGAGCAGTTCTTC
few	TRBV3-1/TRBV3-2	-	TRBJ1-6	CASSQENGFLHF	TGTGCCAGCAGCCAAGAAAATGGCTTCCTCCACTTT
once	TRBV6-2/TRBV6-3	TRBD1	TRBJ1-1	CASSYLATGDEAFF	TGTGCCAGCAGTTACTTGGCGACAGGGGATGAAGCTTTCTTT